The entry below describes one T cell receptor (beta chain). Generated by immunoSEQ multiplex PCR, the TCRdb table keeps only in-frame clones and is missing some. This sample yields about 220,000 clones, of which 85% to 90% are seen a single time; roughly 3.7% belongs to the top ten. Per germline, CDR1 MDHEN and CDR2 SYDVKM. Trimming removed 1 base from V and 6 bases from J, with 9 bases in between. There are 13 residues in the CDR3. The cohort comprised adults aged about 18 to 90 years residing in 20 to 30 US areas. The data belong to a study of blood T cell repertoires in COVID-19. On the study more broadly: Nucleic acid was either cDNA or gDNA, and it came from T cells, B-cell-depleted T cells, or PBMCs.

The sequence was collected from a woman under 30 in a cohort exposed to, infected with or recovered from COVID-19 (not recorded which). Sequenced sample: PBMCs or T cells enriched from blood (not recorded which). The rearrangement links TRBV28 to TRBJ1-2; unclear D gene. The CDR3 here is CASSLSTDDGYTF. The DNA of the CDR3 is TGTGCCAGCAGTTTATCGACTGATGATGGCTACACCTTC.